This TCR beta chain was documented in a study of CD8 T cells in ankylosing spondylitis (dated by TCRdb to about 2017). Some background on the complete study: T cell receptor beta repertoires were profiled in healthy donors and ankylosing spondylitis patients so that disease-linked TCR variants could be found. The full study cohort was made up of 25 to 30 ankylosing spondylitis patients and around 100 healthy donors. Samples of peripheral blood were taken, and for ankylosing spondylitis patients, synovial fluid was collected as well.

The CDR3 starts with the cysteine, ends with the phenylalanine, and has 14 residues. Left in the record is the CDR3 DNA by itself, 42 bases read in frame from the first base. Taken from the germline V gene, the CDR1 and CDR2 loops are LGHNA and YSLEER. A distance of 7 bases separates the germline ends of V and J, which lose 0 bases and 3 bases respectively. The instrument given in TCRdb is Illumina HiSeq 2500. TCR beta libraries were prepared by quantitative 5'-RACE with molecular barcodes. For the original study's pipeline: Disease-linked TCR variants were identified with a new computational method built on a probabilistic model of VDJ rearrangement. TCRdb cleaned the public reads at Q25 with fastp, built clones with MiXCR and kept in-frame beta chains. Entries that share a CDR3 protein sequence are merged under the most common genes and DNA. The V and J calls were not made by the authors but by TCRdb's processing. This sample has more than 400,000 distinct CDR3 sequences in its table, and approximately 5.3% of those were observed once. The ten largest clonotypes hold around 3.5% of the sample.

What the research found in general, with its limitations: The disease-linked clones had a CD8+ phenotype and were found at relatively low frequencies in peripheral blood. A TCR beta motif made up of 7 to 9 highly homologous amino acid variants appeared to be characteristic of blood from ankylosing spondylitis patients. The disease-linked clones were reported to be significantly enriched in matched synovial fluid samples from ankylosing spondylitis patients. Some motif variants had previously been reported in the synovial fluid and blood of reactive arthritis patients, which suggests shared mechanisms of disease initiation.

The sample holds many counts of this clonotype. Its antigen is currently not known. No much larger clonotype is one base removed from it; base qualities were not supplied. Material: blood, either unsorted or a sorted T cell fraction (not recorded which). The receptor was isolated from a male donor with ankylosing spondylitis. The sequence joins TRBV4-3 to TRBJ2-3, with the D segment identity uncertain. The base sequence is TGCGCCAGCAGCCAAGATTTTAGGACAGATACGCAGTATTTT. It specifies CASSQDFRTDTQYF.